This T cell receptor beta chain was recorded in a study of OX40 agonist ivuxolimab in advanced cancers. Sequencing was performed with immunoSEQ multiplex PCR; in TCRdb, only in-frame clones are kept and a portion is missing. This table holds tens of thousands of clones, roughly 84% found once. In this sample, this clone turned up a few times. The CDR3 is made up of 17 amino acids. Germline CDR1 is LGHNT and CDR2 is FRNRAP. Between the trimmed V and J ends, which lost 2 bases and 4 bases, there was a span of 18 bases. The sample consisted of CD4+ or CD8+ T cells sorted from blood, taken in a trial of the OX40 agonist ivuxolimab. The receptor comes from an adult with an advanced solid tumor such as melanoma, head and neck, liver or kidney cancer. The chain couples TRBV12-5 to TRBJ2-1; TRBD1 or TRBD2 may be the D gene (6 bases each). The CDR3 loop is CASGLPLGGGGYNEQFF. The DNA for the CDR3 is TGTGCTAGTGGTTTGCCACTGGGGGGCGGAGGGTACAATGAGCAGTTCTTC.